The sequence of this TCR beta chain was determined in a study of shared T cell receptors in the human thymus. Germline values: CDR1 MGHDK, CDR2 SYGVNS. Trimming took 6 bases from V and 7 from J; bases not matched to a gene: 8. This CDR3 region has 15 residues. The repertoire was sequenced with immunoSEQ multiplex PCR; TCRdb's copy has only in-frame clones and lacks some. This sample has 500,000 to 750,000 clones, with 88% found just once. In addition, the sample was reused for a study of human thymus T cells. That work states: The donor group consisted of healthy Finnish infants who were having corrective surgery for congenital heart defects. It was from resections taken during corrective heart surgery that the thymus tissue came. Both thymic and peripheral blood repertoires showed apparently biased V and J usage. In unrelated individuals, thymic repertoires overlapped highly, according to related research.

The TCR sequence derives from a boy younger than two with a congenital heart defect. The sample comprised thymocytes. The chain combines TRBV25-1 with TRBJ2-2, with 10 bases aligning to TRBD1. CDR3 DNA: TGTGCCAGCAGAGGGGACAGGGGTGATGGCGGGGAGCTGTTTTTT. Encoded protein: CASRGDRGDGGELFF.